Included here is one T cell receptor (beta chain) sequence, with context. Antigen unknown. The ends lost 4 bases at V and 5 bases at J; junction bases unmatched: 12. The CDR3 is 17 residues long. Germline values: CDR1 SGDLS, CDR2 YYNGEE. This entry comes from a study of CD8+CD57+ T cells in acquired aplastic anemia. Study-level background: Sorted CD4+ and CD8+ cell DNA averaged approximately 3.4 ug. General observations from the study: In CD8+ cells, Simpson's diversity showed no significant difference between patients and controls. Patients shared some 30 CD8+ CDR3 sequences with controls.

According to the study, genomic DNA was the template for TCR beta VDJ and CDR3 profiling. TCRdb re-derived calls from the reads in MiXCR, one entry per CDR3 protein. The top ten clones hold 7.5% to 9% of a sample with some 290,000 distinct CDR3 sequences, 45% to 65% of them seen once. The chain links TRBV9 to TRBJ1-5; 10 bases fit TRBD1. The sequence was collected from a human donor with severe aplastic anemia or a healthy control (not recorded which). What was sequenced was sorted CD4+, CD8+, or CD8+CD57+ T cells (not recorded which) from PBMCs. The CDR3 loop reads CASSLGQGSAVDQPQHF. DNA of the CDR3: TGTGCCAGCAGCTTGGGACAGGGGTCCGCGGTCGATCAGCCCCAGCATTTT.